The 21 T cell receptor beta chains in this list originate from one sample, sequenced in a study of cytomegalovirus exposure and HLA in healthy donors. Primers included in the PCR were 60 Vbeta and 13 Jbeta primers. Clones were sequenced by immunoSEQ multiplex PCR, and TCRdb holds only the in-frame ones, with some missing. The sample has around 150,000 clones; about 75% are singletons. The sequenced sample consisted of PBMCs. These receptors were taken from a female donor in good health and CMV-seronegative.

This clone was counted a single time. The chain uses TRBV19 and TRBJ1-1; weak D call: TRBD1 (5 bases). The CDR3 length is 15 residues. The V end was cut by 5 bases, the J end by 5 bases, with 18 bases between. Germline V gene sequence: CDR1 LNHDA, CDR2 SQIVND (reference sequence). CDR3 coding DNA: TGTGCCAGTAGTCCTCGAGAAGGGGCTTGGACTGAAGCTTTCTTT. Its protein product is CASSPREGAWTEAFF.

This clone showed up just once. The chain uses TRBV5-4 and TRBJ1-5, with D maybe TRBD1 (6 bases). Germline V lookup: CDR1 SGHNT, CDR2 YYREEE (reference sequence). The CDR3 is made up of 15 amino acids. With 3 bases removed from V and 7 bases from J, the gap between germline ends came to 17 bases. In nucleotides, the CDR3 is TGTGCCAGCAGCTACGGGGGAGGGGGTGCCCAGCCCCAGCATTTT. It translates to CASSYGGGGAQPQHF.

This rearrangement joins TRBV5-6 to TRBJ2-3, with 7 nucleotides matching TRBD1. CDR1 and CDR2 (germline): SGHDT, YYEEEE. J gave up 6 bases and V 3 bases, and 7 bases lay outside the gene matches. The CDR3 length is 14 residues. CDR3 coding DNA: TGTGCCAGCAGCTCGAGGGGGCTTGGGGATACGCAGTATTTT. Translating gives CASSSRGLGDTQYF.

V usage is TRBV28 and J usage is TRBJ2-3, with a tentative D call TRBD2 (6 bases). Germline CDR1 is MDHEN and CDR2 is SYDVKM. The V gene lost 6 bases and the J gene lost 2 bases, with 12 bases spanning the gap. The CDR3 is made up of 14 amino acids. CDR3 region: CASRARRDTDTQYF. The CDR3 bases are TGTGCCAGCAGAGCCCGGCGGGACACAGATACGCAGTATTTT.

J is TRBJ1-2 and V is TRBV18; the D gene is possibly TRBD1 (6 bases). This CDR3 is 13 amino acids long. Trimming stripped 5 bases from V and 8 bases from J, with 15 bases between. Per germline, CDR1 KGHSH and CDR2 LQKENI. The CDR3 region is CASSSRQDEGYTF. CDR3 sequence (DNA): TGTGCCAGCTCATCCCGACAGGACGAAGGCTACACCTTC.

The chain links TRBV19 to TRBJ2-5; 10 nucleotides line up with TRBD1. CDR1 and CDR2 (germline): LNHDA, SQIVND (reference sequence). After removal of 5 bases from V and 2 bases from J, the junction contained 8 bases not matched to a gene. This CDR3 contains 16 residues. DNA for the CDR3: TGTGCCAGTAGTCGTCTTGGACAGGGGGGACAAGAGACCCAGTACTTC. It translates to CASSRLGQGGQETQYF.

This clone was observed a few times. This rearrangement joins TRBV9 to TRBJ2-1; 9 bases align to TRBD2. V shed 5 bases, J shed 7 bases, and the junction held 10 bases outside the gene matches. Germline loops: CDR1 SGDLS, CDR2 YYNGEE. The CDR3 consists of 15 residues. The CDR3 is CASSSSGRTGNEQFF. CDR3 nucleotides: TGTGCCAGCAGTAGTAGCGGGAGAACGGGAAATGAGCAGTTCTTC.

This sequence joins TRBV10-3 and TRBJ2-1; 7 bases align to TRBD2. This CDR3 has 17 amino acids. Trimming removed 5 bases from V and 5 bases from J; junction bases left unmatched: 15. Germline V lookup: CDR1 ENHRY, CDR2 SYGVKD. The CDR3 DNA sequence: TGTGCCATCAGTCACCCAGCGGGAAATCGGAAGGACAATGAGCAGTTCTTC. Translation gives CAISHPAGNRKDNEQFF.

The chain employs TRBV5-1 and TRBJ2-5, with 8 positions matching TRBD2. From germline, CDR1 is SGHRS and CDR2 YFSETQ. The CDR3 loop spans 15 amino acids. J lost 3 bases, V lost 3 bases, and 7 bases had no gene match. For the CDR3, the DNA is TGCGCCAGCAGCTCAGACCCGGGGGGGGAAGAGACCCAGTACTTC. It specifies CASSSDPGGEETQYF.

This chain links TRBV6-4 with TRBJ1-6; D gene ambiguous. The CDR3 is 14 residues long. The V end was cut by 4 bases, the J end by 4 bases, with 8 bases between. CDR1 is MRHNA and CDR2 is SNTAGT in the germline V gene. Here the CDR3 reads CASSGRSYNSPLHF. CDR3 DNA: TGTGCCAGCAGTGGGCGGTCTTATAATTCACCCCTCCACTTT.

The V and J genes are TRBV5-1 and TRBJ2-2; 7 bases agree with TRBD1. CDR3 length equals 15 residues. Looked up from germline, CDR1 is SGHRS and CDR2 is YFSETQ. Trimming removed 0 bases from V and 6 bases from J; junction bases left unmatched: 5. CDR3 amino acids: CASSLGQGVAGELFF. As DNA, the CDR3 is TGCGCCAGCAGCTTGGGACAGGGAGTGGCCGGGGAGCTGTTTTTT.

This chain connects TRBV14 to TRBJ1-2; a possible D gene is TRBD1 (5 bases). The CDR3 covers 13 residues. The V and J ends lost 5 bases and 2 bases respectively, with 9 bases between them. CDR1 and CDR2 from the germline V gene are SGHDN and FVKESK. The chain's CDR3 is CASSATVNYGYTF. CDR3 bases: TGTGCCAGCAGCGCGACAGTAAACTATGGCTACACCTTC.

The chain couples TRBV4-1 to TRBJ2-3, with D perhaps TRBD2 (6 bases). The CDR3 is 15 amino acids. CDR1 is MGHRA, CDR2 YSYEKL, per germline. With 4 bases removed from V and 3 bases from J, the gap between germline ends came to 14 bases. The CDR3 DNA sequence: TGCGCCAGCAGCCCCCAGGGACGGGAGACAGATACGCAGTATTTT. Its protein product is CASSPQGRETDTQYF.

The gene calls are TRBV7-9 and TRBJ2-1, with 8 bases that match TRBD2. The CDR3 contains 15 residues. Germline V CDR1 and CDR2: SEHNR, FQNEAQ (reference sequence). Trimming took 2 bases from V and 5 from J; bases not matched to a gene: 5. CDR3 sequence reads: CASSLTSGVHNEQFF. The CDR3 region has the DNA TGTGCCAGCAGCTTAACTAGCGGCGTCCACAATGAGCAGTTCTTC.

The gene calls are TRBV19 and TRBJ1-1, with 7 bases fitting TRBD1. Germline CDR1 and CDR2: LNHDA and SQIVND (reference sequence). The CDR3 runs 15 residues. Trimming took 2 bases from V and 0 from J; bases not matched to a gene: 3. CDR3 in amino acids: CASSISTGLNTEAFF. Here the CDR3 DNA reads TGTGCCAGTAGTATATCGACAGGGCTGAACACTGAAGCTTTCTTT.

This chain connects TRBV9 to TRBJ1-1; possible D gene TRBD1, 6 bases. This CDR3 is built from 13 residues. The germline V gene encodes CDR1 SGDLS and CDR2 YYNGEE. The V and J ends lost 1 base and 3 bases respectively, with 7 bases between them. CDR3 DNA: TGTGCCAGCAGCGTATACAGGGACACTGAAGCTTTCTTT. Protein product: CASSVYRDTEAFF.

The rearrangement links TRBV19 to TRBJ2-3; D remains ambiguous. CDR1 is LNHDA, CDR2 SQIVND, per germline (reference sequence). V lost 2 bases and J lost 2, with 5 bases in between. The CDR3 is 13 residues long. The CDR3 DNA reads TGTGCCAGTAGTATATCTATCACAGATACGCAGTATTTT. It is translated as CASSISITDTQYF.

This chain uses TRBV7-6 with TRBJ1-1, with D unclear. Germline loops: CDR1 SGHVS, CDR2 FNYEAQ. The length of the CDR3 is 13 residues. Trimming took 0 bases from V and 1 from J, leaving 3 bases between them. The CDR3 DNA reads TGTGCCAGCAGCTTAGCAGCGAACACTGAAGCTTTCTTT. Translating it yields CASSLAANTEAFF.

The chain combines TRBV30 with TRBJ1-3; 7 bases line up with TRBD1. V was clipped by 2 bases and J by 7 bases; unmatched bases: 2. Germline-derived CDR1 and CDR2 are GTSNPN and SVGIG (reference sequence). The CDR3 extends over 12 amino acids. The CDR3 DNA is TGTGCCTGGAGTTTGACAGGGAACACCATATATTTT. It is translated as CAWSLTGNTIYF.

This chain connects TRBV4-1 to TRBJ2-1; perhaps TRBD1 as D (5 bases). CDR3 size: 16 residues. Trimming stripped 1 base from V and 4 bases from J, with 14 bases between. From germline, CDR1 is MGHRA and CDR2 YSYEKL. The CDR3 DNA reads as TGCGCCAGCAGCCAAGGATCAGGGTTGGTTTACAATGAGCAGTTCTTC. Residues: CASSQGSGLVYNEQFF.

The chain links TRBV5-6 to TRBJ2-5; 9 nucleotides line up with TRBD2. CDR1 is SGHDT and CDR2 is YYEEEE in the germline V gene. Unmatched junction bases numbered 12, after V lost 4 bases and J lost 2 bases. The CDR3 is 17 amino acids. CDR3 sequence reads: CASSAWGSGGIQETQYF. CDR3 coding DNA: TGTGCCAGCAGCGCCTGGGGTAGCGGGGGTATTCAAGAGACCCAGTACTTC.